The 24 T cell receptor beta chains below come from one sample, sequenced in a study of early T cells in non-severe SARS-CoV-2 infection. One entry per CDR3 protein, called by TCRdb with MiXCR from the 5' RACE reads. Of 40,000 to 60,000 distinct CDR3 sequences in the sample, about 4% were seen once. The sample taken for sequencing was whole blood. All receptors derive from an adult who was a healthcare worker with PCR-confirmed SARS-CoV-2 infection or an uninfected control (not recorded which).

This clonotype was found many times. V gene TRBV5-1 combines with J gene TRBJ1-1, with 7 bases aligning to TRBD1. This CDR3 contains 13 residues. The ends lost 4 bases at V and 5 bases at J; junction bases unmatched: 5. Germline V gives CDR1 SGHRS, CDR2 YFSETQ. In DNA form, the CDR3 reads TGCGCCAGCAGCGTGACAGGGAGGACTGAAGCTTTCTTT. It is translated as CASSVTGRTEAFF.

This clonotype was found a few times. A much larger clone is a single base away; this may be a read error. J is TRBJ1-1 and V is TRBV13; 8 bases line up with TRBD1. V was clipped by 0 bases and J by 3 bases; unmatched bases: 0. The CDR3 sequence is 14 residues long. CDR1 and CDR2 (germline): PRHDT, FYEKMQ (reference sequence). The CDR3 DNA is TGTGCCAGCAGCTTAGGGGACAGGGACACTGAAGCTTTCTTT. Translation gives CASSLGDRDTEAFF.

This clonotype was recorded many times. The J gene is TRBJ2-1, the V gene TRBV4-1; 11 nucleotides match TRBD2. The CDR3 covers 16 residues. Unmatched junction bases numbered 8, after V lost 3 bases and J lost 7 bases. Germline V gene data show CDR1 as MGHRA and CDR2 as YSYEKL. The CDR3 is CASSHYLAGGMNEQFF. The CDR3 DNA reads as TGCGCCAGCAGCCACTACCTAGCGGGAGGTATGAATGAGCAGTTCTTC.

The chain joins TRBV6-1 to TRBJ1-5; D remains ambiguous. The CDR3 length is 14 residues. V was cut by 3 bases and J by 2 bases, with 8 bases left in between. From germline, CDR1 is MNHNS and CDR2 SASEGT. The CDR3 DNA is TGTGCCAGCAGTGAGACGTGGGGCAATCAGCCCCAGCATTTT. Its translation: CASSETWGNQPQHF.

The CDR3 bases are TGTGCCAGCAGCACCTGGGACGGTAAACAAGAGACCCAGTACTTC. It encodes CASSTWDGKQETQYF. The V gene is TRBV11-2, the J gene TRBJ2-5; D tentatively fits TRBD1 or TRBD2 (5 bases each). The CDR3 has 15 residues. Germline CDR1 SGHAT, CDR2 FQNNGV. The germline V and J ends were trimmed by 5 bases and 2 bases, with 15 bases remaining between them.

This clonotype was picked up many times. This chain connects TRBV20-1 to TRBJ2-7; TRBD2 matches at 9 bases. This CDR3 contains 13 residues. Germline CDR1 DFQATT, CDR2 SNEGSKA (reference sequence). Trimming at V came to 5 bases and at J to 7 bases, leaving 9 bases not matched to a gene. The CDR3 coding sequence is TGCAGTGCTCAGCGGGGGGCCAACGATGAGCAGTACTTC. It codes for CSAQRGANDEQYF.

The chain couples TRBV20-1 to TRBJ1-2; no reliable D call. This CDR3 has 12 residues. Trimming took off 3 bases at V and 4 bases at J, with 9 bases between the two ends. CDR1 DFQATT and CDR2 SNEGSKA come from the germline V gene (reference sequence). Here the CDR3 reads CSARPSSYGYTF. CDR3 coding DNA: TGCAGTGCTAGGCCGAGCTCCTATGGCTACACCTTC.

This clonotype has at least ten counts. The V call is TRBV5-1, the J call TRBJ2-7, with D tentatively TRBD2 (6 bases). Germline V lookup: CDR1 SGHRS, CDR2 YFSETQ. This CDR3 has 18 amino acids. Trimming took 1 base from V and 4 from J, leaving 24 bases between them. The CDR3 sequence is CASSLPGKGKDYLYEQYF. As DNA, the CDR3 is TGCGCCAGCAGCTTGCCAGGAAAGGGGAAGGACTACCTTTACGAGCAGTACTTC.

The chain joins TRBV5-1 to TRBJ2-7; D unclear. Germline CDR1 reads SGHRS; CDR2 reads YFSETQ. V was trimmed by 2 bases and J by 1 base, leaving 7 bases between them. The CDR3 length is 13 residues. The CDR3: CASSFGESYEQYF. The CDR3 DNA reads TGCGCCAGCAGCTTCGGCGAATCCTACGAGCAGTACTTC.

In its sample, this clonotype was seen many times. The V and J genes are TRBV19 and TRBJ1-5; D not certain. Trimming shortened V by 3 bases and J by 4 bases, and 7 bases separated the two germline ends. CDR1 is LNHDA and CDR2 is SQIVND in the germline V gene (reference sequence). The CDR3 is 13 amino acids. The CDR3 is CASSISGNQPQHF. The DNA for the CDR3 is TGTGCCAGTAGTATTTCCGGAAATCAGCCCCAGCATTTT.

There are many counts of this clonotype. This chain joins TRBV18 and TRBJ2-7, with D perhaps matching TRBD2 (6 bases). CDR1 and CDR2 from the germline V gene are KGHSH and LQKENI. V was clipped by 2 bases and J by 6 bases, with 17 bases between them. The CDR3 sequence is 15 residues long. The CDR3 nucleotides are TGTGCCAGCTCACCAGTAGGAGGGGAGATCACCGAGCAGTACTTC. Its protein product is CASSPVGGEITEQYF.

At least ten counts were recorded for this clonotype. This chain connects TRBV6-2 or TRBV6-3 to TRBJ2-2; D is unresolved. The length of the CDR3 is 15 residues. The germline V gene encodes CDR1 MNHEY and CDR2 SVGEGT. Trimming removed 6 bases at V and 9 bases at J, with 20 bases between. CDR3 nucleotide sequence: TGTGCCAGCAGCCCCGGATGGGGTTCCGGCAGGGAGCTGTTTTTT. It yields the protein CASSPGWGSGRELFF.

This clonotype has more than one count but fewer than ten. The rearrangement links TRBV7-6 to TRBJ1-4; 9 bases fit TRBD1. V dropped 5 bases and J dropped 8; count of bases not matched to a gene: 9. The CDR3 covers 15 residues. CDR1 and CDR2 from the germline V gene are SGHVS and FNYEAQ. The CDR3 nucleotides are TGTGCCAGCAGCCCTGCCGGGACAGGGCAAGAAAAACTGTTTTTT. Protein sequence: CASSPAGTGQEKLFF.

This clonotype was detected a few times. This chain uses TRBV2 with TRBJ2-3, with TRBD2 identical over 8 bases. Germline assignment: CDR1 SNHLY and CDR2 FYNNEI. The CDR3 has 15 amino acids. The V segment lost 1 base and the J segment 0 bases; nucleotides outside the gene matches: 0. The CDR3 region has the DNA TGTGCCAGCAGTGAAGAGCGGGGGAGCACAGATACGCAGTATTTT. Amino acids: CASSEERGSTDTQYF.

There are many counts of this clonotype. This chain connects TRBV5-6 to TRBJ2-1; D unresolved. The CDR3 is 15 residues long. V lost 4 bases to trimming and J lost 5 bases, with 16 bases between them. CDR1 is SGHDT, CDR2 YYEEEE, per germline. The CDR3 sequence is CASSPKGWVHNEQFF. The DNA of the CDR3 is TGTGCCAGCAGCCCAAAAGGGTGGGTCCACAATGAGCAGTTCTTC.

The chain links TRBV27 to TRBJ1-1, with unresolved D. Germline loops: CDR1 MNHEY, CDR2 SMNVEV (reference sequence). V was shortened by 1 base and J by 1 base, with 7 bases between the two germline ends. This CDR3 has 14 residues. The DNA of the CDR3 is TGTGCCAGCAGTTTATACGAGGGGAACACTGAAGCTTTCTTT. The encoded protein is CASSLYEGNTEAFF.

This clonotype was detected ten times or more. The CDR3 DNA follows: TGTGCCAGCAGTAGGGGGACGGGGGCCGCAGGAGCCCAGCATTTT. Translated, it gives CASSRGTGAAGAQHF. The chain uses TRBV2 and TRBJ1-5, with D possibly TRBD1 on 6 matching bases. Germline loops: CDR1 SNHLY, CDR2 FYNNEI. The ends were cut back, 5 bases at V and 11 bases at J, with 22 bases in the middle. The length of the CDR3 is 15 residues.

Many counts were recorded for this clonotype. The chain combines TRBV12-3 or TRBV12-4 with TRBJ2-7; D is possibly TRBD2 (6 bases). The CDR3 is made up of 16 amino acids. Trimming left V 2 bases short and J 3 bases short, with 17 bases between. The CDR3 DNA reads TGTGCCAGCAGTTTACGGGGATCGGGAGCAGACTACGAGCAGTACTTC. Amino acids: CASSLRGSGADYEQYF.

In its sample, this clonotype was seen a few times. The chain carries TRBV6-1 and TRBJ1-3; D not certain. CDR1 and CDR2 from the germline V gene are MNHNS and SASEGT. The CDR3 covers 15 residues. V was pared by 3 bases and J by 0 bases, with 9 bases between. For the CDR3, the DNA is TGTGCCAGCAGTGAGAACCCCACCTCTGGAAACACCATATATTTT. Its translation: CASSENPTSGNTIYF.

This clonotype was seen at least ten times. The rearrangement uses TRBV11-2 and TRBJ2-3; tentatively, D is TRBD1 (6 bases). The V end lost 5 bases, the J end lost 6 bases, and 21 bases lay between the germline ends. The V gene's germline CDR1 is SGHAT and CDR2 FQNNGV. The CDR3 sequence is 16 residues long. CDR3 protein: CASSPRQDPTWDTQYF. The CDR3 DNA follows: TGTGCCAGCAGCCCTAGACAGGACCCTACATGGGATACGCAGTATTTT. The entire variable domain, with the rest obtained from reference TRBV11-2 and TRBJ2-3, is as follows: EAGVAQSPRYKIIEKRQSVAFWCNPISGHATLYWYQQILGQGPKLLIQFQNNGVVDDSQLPKDRFSAERLKGVDSTLKIQPAKLEDSAVYLCASSPRQDPTWDTQYFGPGTRLTVL.

At least ten counts were recorded for this clonotype. The V and J genes are TRBV20-1 and TRBJ2-7; D uncertain. Germline values: CDR1 DFQATT, CDR2 SNEGSKA (reference sequence). Between the trimmed V and J ends, which lost 2 bases and 5 bases, there was a span of 13 bases. This CDR3 contains 13 residues. The CDR3 is CSARLGVENEQYF. For the CDR3, the DNA is TGCAGTGCTAGACTGGGCGTGGAGAACGAGCAGTACTTC.

This clonotype was observed many times. V usage is TRBV20-1 and J usage is TRBJ1-2; possible D gene TRBD1, 5 bases. This CDR3 region has 13 residues. Germline V gives CDR1 DFQATT, CDR2 SNEGSKA (reference sequence). V lost 0 bases and J lost 2, with 7 bases in between. The CDR3 coding sequence is TGCAGTGCTAGAGATCCAGGGAACTATGGCTACACCTTC. Its protein is CSARDPGNYGYTF.

This clonotype was observed at least ten times. The genes are TRBV12-3 or TRBV12-4 and TRBJ2-1, with 7 bases that match TRBD2. Trimming removed 2 bases from V and 9 bases from J; junction bases left unmatched: 10. The CDR3 is 15 residues long. The CDR3 protein is CASSLRTSDRGEQFF. For the CDR3, the DNA is TGTGCCAGCAGTTTACGGACTAGTGATAGGGGTGAGCAGTTCTTC.

This clonotype was detected many times. The genes are TRBV6-6 and TRBJ2-3; 11 bases map to TRBD2. Trimming cost V 5 bases and J 2 bases; bases outside gene matches: 6. In germline, CDR1 is MNHNY, CDR2 SVGAGI (reference sequence). The CDR3 is 16 amino acids. DNA of the CDR3: TGTGCCAGCAGTCCGACTAGCGGGGCCGTCACAGATACGCAGTATTTT. Its translation: CASSPTSGAVTDTQYF.